This T cell receptor beta chain was identified during a study of beta chain features in type 1 diabetes. The germline V gene has CDR1 SQVTM and CDR2 ANQGSEA. V lost 3 bases, J lost 0 bases, and 9 bases lay in between. The CDR3 totals 14 residues. CD4+ cells of the naive, central memory, regulatory and stem cell-like memory types were sorted via CD45RO/CCR7/CD25/CD127/CD95/CD27. Study-wide points: VDJ junctions sequenced from type 1 diabetes patients showed fewer insertions and more deletions. Researchers report that Type 1 diabetes patients had moderately but significantly shorter TCRB CDR3s across all four CD4+ subsets.

Since all of the isolated RNA was reverse transcribed, expressed TCRB transcripts were what got sequenced. Naive, central memory and regulatory T cell samples yielded a few million reads on average. Assay used: immunoSEQ multiplex PCR; TCRdb lists only in-frame clones, some missing. This sample has 25,000 to 30,000 clones, with approximately 64% found just once. This clone has only a few counts. Its antigen remains unidentified. This TCR derives from a woman younger than 45 with type 1 diabetes. The chain employs TRBV29-1 and TRBJ1-3; D gene unclear. Input material: Tregs from blood. CDR3 in amino acids: CSVESGFSGNTIYF. The DNA of the CDR3 is TGCAGCGTTGAGAGTGGTTTCTCTGGAAACACCATATATTTT.